This TCR beta chain comes out of a study of shared clonotypes between healthy human individuals. Trimming pared 4 bases from V and 0 bases from J, leaving 15 bases between. Germline V CDR1 and CDR2: SQVTM, ANQGSEA. CDR3 length equals 15 residues. The authors ran unsorted PBMC replicate PCRs on about 300 ng DNA, about 30,000 T cell genomes. Sequencing was performed on unsorted PBMC DNA using ten immunoSEQ deep assay plates. Repertoires were generated with immunoSEQ multiplex PCR, while TCRdb's copy carries only in-frame clones and drops some. The sample holds roughly 480,000 clones; roughly 78% are singletons and the top ten take less than 15%.

This TCR derives from a woman aged 40 to 50 in good health. Some clones in this sample may be carry-over from other donors' samples. The sample comprised PBMCs. The genes are TRBV29-1 and TRBJ2-5; D is ambiguous. In DNA, the CDR3 is TGCAGCGTTGGGGCAGGAGATTCGTACCAAGAGACCCAGTACTTC. Protein product: CSVGAGDSYQETQYF.